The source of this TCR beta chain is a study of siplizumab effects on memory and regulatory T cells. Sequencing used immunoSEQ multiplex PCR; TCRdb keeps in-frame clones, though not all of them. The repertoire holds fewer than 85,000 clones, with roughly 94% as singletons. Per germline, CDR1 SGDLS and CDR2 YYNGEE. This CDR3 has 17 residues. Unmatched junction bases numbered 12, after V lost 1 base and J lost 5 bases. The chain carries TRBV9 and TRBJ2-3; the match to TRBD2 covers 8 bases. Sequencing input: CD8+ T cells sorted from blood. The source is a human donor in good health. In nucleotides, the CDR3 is TGTGCCAGCAGCGTATCCTTACTAGCGGTGGAAGGAGATACGCAGTATTTT. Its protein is CASSVSLLAVEGDTQYF.